The 32 T cell receptor beta chains in this list originate from one sample, sequenced in a study of T cell repertoires in cytomegalovirus infection. TCRdb independently ran MiXCR on the reads; one entry per CDR3 protein. The sample lists some 600,000 distinct CDR3 sequences, approximately 24% occurring once. Sequencing was carried out using CD8+ T cells from PBMCs. The receptors here all came from a human donor in good health (CMV status not recorded). Some clones in this sample may be carry-over from other donors' samples.

This clonotype was counted ten times or more. The gene calls are TRBV12-3 or TRBV12-4 and TRBJ1-2; possible D gene TRBD1, 6 bases. V lost 4 bases and J 0 bases, leaving 12 bases between the germline ends. This CDR3 is built from 15 residues. Here the CDR3 reads CASSSPDRANYGYTF. DNA of the CDR3: TGTGCCAGCAGTTCTCCGGACAGAGCTAACTATGGCTACACCTTC.

The V gene is TRBV28, the J gene TRBJ2-3; TRBD2 matches 9 bases. The CDR3 spans 19 residues. Germline assignment: CDR1 MDHEN and CDR2 SYDVKM. The trim removed 6 bases at V and 0 bases at J, leaving 16 bases unmatched. The CDR3 reads CASSPLALRGGESTDTQYF. The CDR3 coding sequence is TGTGCCAGCAGCCCTTTGGCCTTGCGCGGGGGGGAAAGCACAGATACGCAGTATTTT.

This clonotype was recorded many times. The chain employs TRBV7-8 and TRBJ2-3; TRBD2 matches 9 bases. From germline, CDR1 is SGHVS and CDR2 FQNEAQ. CDR3 length: 16 amino acids. V gave up 2 bases and J gave up 6 bases; unmatched junction bases: 9. CDR3 in amino acids: CASSLSGVAGVDTQYF. The CDR3 bases are TGTGCCAGCAGCTTATCGGGTGTAGCGGGGGTGGATACGCAGTATTTT.

The chain recombines TRBV12-3 or TRBV12-4 with TRBJ2-1, with 7 bases identical to TRBD1. CDR3 length: 16 amino acids. V shed 2 bases and J 3 bases; nucleotides not matched to a gene: 7. CDR3 sequence reads: CASSLLIQGVYNEQFF. CDR3 bases: TGTGCCAGCAGTTTACTTATTCAGGGGGTCTACAATGAGCAGTTCTTC.

This clonotype appeared a few times. The rearrangement uses TRBV6-1 and TRBJ2-7; D remains unclear. Trimming removed 6 bases from V and 3 bases from J, with 15 bases in between. Germline V gives CDR1 MNHNS, CDR2 SASEGT. The CDR3 runs 14 residues. The CDR3 sequence: CASSGPWHHYEQYF. DNA for the CDR3: TGTGCCAGCAGCGGCCCGTGGCACCACTACGAGCAGTACTTC.

The chain carries TRBV20-1 and TRBJ1-6; 7 bases fit TRBD1. This CDR3 is 18 amino acids long. Germline V gene sequence: CDR1 DFQATT, CDR2 SNEGSKA (reference sequence). The ends lost 0 bases at V and 0 bases at J; junction bases unmatched: 8. CDR3 amino acids: CSARDPTGTSSYNSPLHF. The CDR3 coding sequence is TGCAGTGCTAGAGATCCGACAGGGACGAGCTCCTATAATTCACCCCTCCACTTT.

A few counts support this clonotype. The J gene is TRBJ2-7, the V gene TRBV5-4; 11 bases agree with TRBD2. The CDR3 sequence is 15 residues long. Germline V lookup: CDR1 SGHNT, CDR2 YYREEE (reference sequence). The junction had 2 bases not matched to a gene; V was cut back by 2 bases and J by 1 base. This CDR3 is CASSFGTSGSYEQYV. CDR3 in DNA: TGTGCCAGCAGCTTCGGGACTAGCGGTTCCTACGAGCAGTACGTC.

This clonotype showed up many times. This CDR3 is CASSLEGQGNYYGYTF. The CDR3 DNA follows: TGTGCCAGCAGCTTAGAAGGGCAGGGAAATTACTATGGCTACACCTTC. The chain uses TRBV7-2 and TRBJ1-2, with a tentative D call TRBD1 (5 bases). Germline CDR1 reads SGHTA; CDR2 reads FQGNSA. The V and J ends lost 1 base and 3 bases respectively, with 15 bases between them. This CDR3 contains 16 residues.

The chain links TRBV7-8 to TRBJ1-1; 9 bases agree with TRBD1. V shed 0 bases and J 0 bases; nucleotides not matched to a gene: 2. From germline, CDR1 is SGHVS and CDR2 FQNEAQ. This CDR3 has 16 residues. In nucleotides, the CDR3 is TGTGCCAGCAGCTTAGCCGGACAGGGGCTGAACACTGAAGCTTTCTTT. This encodes CASSLAGQGLNTEAFF.

This clonotype has ten or more counts. The chain has TRBV7-6 and TRBJ1-2; a possible D gene is TRBD1 (5 bases). This CDR3 comprises 12 residues. Germline CDR1 and CDR2: SGHVS and FNYEAQ. Between the trimmed V and J ends, which lost 1 base and 10 bases, there was a span of 10 bases. The CDR3 DNA reads TGTGCCAGCAGCTTAGATCCGGGGGACTACACCTTC. Translated: CASSLDPGDYTF.

This clonotype was detected only a few times. In DNA, the CDR3 is TGCGCCAGCAGCCAAGATGGGCGGGGGGGCCCAAACAATGAGCAGTTCTTC. It yields the protein CASSQDGRGGPNNEQFF. The chain joins TRBV4-3 to TRBJ2-1; TRBD2 matches at 9 bases. The CDR3 sequence is 17 residues long. V shed 0 bases, J shed 5 bases, and the junction held 8 bases outside the gene matches. The germline CDR1 and CDR2 sequences are LGHNA and YSLEER.

Details on this clonotype: This may stem from a read error, because a much larger clone lies one nucleotide away. The J gene is TRBJ2-3, the V gene TRBV7-8; TRBD2 aligns across 16 bases. Germline assignment: CDR1 SGHVS and CDR2 FQNEAQ. The CDR3 has 21 amino acids. J lost 2 bases, V lost 5 bases, and 16 bases had no gene match. The CDR3 region is CASSNPRKGLAGGGDTDTQYF. In DNA form, the CDR3 reads TGTGCCAGCAGCAATCCCCGAAAGGGACTAGCGGGGGGGGGAGACACAGATACGCAGTATTTT.

The chain joins TRBV27 to TRBJ1-3; a weak D match, TRBD1 (5 bases). Trimming removed 5 bases at V and 0 bases at J, with 8 bases between. Germline CDR1 and CDR2: MNHEY and SMNVEV (reference sequence). This CDR3 region has 14 residues. CDR3 sequence reads: CASSQGISGNTIYF. The CDR3 DNA reads as TGTGCCAGCAGTCAGGGAATCTCTGGAAACACCATATATTTT.

Written as DNA, the CDR3 is TGTGCCAGCAGTACCGGGACAGCTTTATTCAATGAGCAGTTCTTC. Translation: CASSTGTALFNEQFF. This chain uses TRBV7-6 with TRBJ2-1, with 7 bases lining up with TRBD1. Germline V CDR1 and CDR2: SGHVS, FNYEAQ. The CDR3 is made up of 15 amino acids. The V segment lost 6 bases and the J segment 6 bases; nucleotides outside the gene matches: 11. The full variable domain, rest sourced from reference TRBV7-6 and TRBJ2-1, is GAGVSQSPRYKVTKRGQDVALRCDPISGHVSLYWYRQALGQGPEFLTYFNYEAQQDKSGLPNDRFSAERPEGSISTLTIQRTEQRDSAMYRCASSTGTALFNEQFFGPGTRLTVL.

V is TRBV7-6 and J is TRBJ2-3; TRBD2 matches 10 bases. Unmatched junction bases numbered 5, after V lost 3 bases and J lost 2 bases. Per germline, CDR1 SGHVS and CDR2 FNYEAQ. CDR3 length: 16 residues. The CDR3 DNA follows: TGTGCCAGCAGCTTTCGTCTAGCGGGGGTCACAGATACGCAGTATTTT. It encodes CASSFRLAGVTDTQYF. Complete variable domain (other parts from reference TRBV7-6 and TRBJ2-3): GAGVSQSPRYKVTKRGQDVALRCDPISGHVSLYWYRQALGQGPEFLTYFNYEAQQDKSGLPNDRFSAERPEGSISTLTIQRTEQRDSAMYRCASSFRLAGVTDTQYFGPGTRLTVL.

This clonotype has a count of ten or more. The chain employs TRBV7-9 and TRBJ2-2; no firm D call. There are 16 residues in the CDR3. Germline CDR1 is SEHNR and CDR2 is FQNEAQ (reference sequence). V was cut by 5 bases and J by 5 bases, with 18 bases left in between. CDR3 coding DNA: TGTGCCAGCAGCGCCGTGCAGGCCCGTCGTACCGGGGAGCTGTTTTTT. Its translation: CASSAVQARRTGELFF.

About this clonotype itself: A much larger clone differs from this one at a single base, so this may be a read error. The J gene is TRBJ2-1, the V gene TRBV28; D is unclear. This CDR3 spans 15 amino acids. V was cut by 3 bases and J by 8 bases, with 17 bases left in between. CDR1 is MDHEN, CDR2 SYDVKM, per germline. The CDR3 nucleotides are TGTGCCAGCAGTTTTGATGTACTCGGTCTCGATGAGCAGTTCTTC. Its protein product is CASSFDVLGLDEQFF.

The table lists this clonotype with a few counts. The rearrangement uses TRBV24-1 and TRBJ2-1; D perhaps matches TRBD1 (6 bases). V lost 3 bases to trimming and J lost 3 bases, with 11 bases between them. CDR1 and CDR2 (germline): KGHDR, SFDVKD. There are 15 residues in the CDR3. Here the CDR3 DNA reads TGTGCCACCAGTGATCCCCCGGACAGCTACAATGAGCAGTTCTTC. It specifies CATSDPPDSYNEQFF.

The rearrangement joins TRBV3-1 to TRBJ2-1; D uncertain. V was trimmed by 0 bases and J by 6 bases, leaving 9 bases between them. Germline V gene data show CDR1 as LGHDT and CDR2 as YNNKEL (reference sequence). The CDR3 runs to 14 residues. Written as DNA, the CDR3 is TGTGCCAGCAGCCAAGAACTTCTCCTCAATGAGCAGTTCTTC. Encoded protein: CASSQELLLNEQFF.

This clonotype came up once. The CDR3 DNA follows: TGTGCCAGCAGTTTAGAAGGGTCAGATGGAGATACGCAGTATTTT. Its protein is CASSLEGSDGDTQYF. The chain joins TRBV12-3 or TRBV12-4 to TRBJ2-3; unclear D gene. V lost 1 base and J 5 bases, leaving 13 bases between the germline ends. This CDR3 comprises 15 residues.

This clonotype has just one count. Given a much more abundant clone one base away, this may be a read error. The CDR3 nucleotides are TGTGTCAGCTCCAAGTTTAGTGGGGGAGCTTTCTTT. Residues: CVSSKFSGGAFF. The chain is built from TRBV7-4 and TRBJ1-1; maybe TRBD1 (5 bases). The CDR3 runs to 12 residues. Germline lookup yields CDR1 SGHVT and CDR2 SQSDAQ. Together with reference TRBV7-4 and TRBJ1-1, the CDR3 gives the full variable domain: GAGVSQSPRYKVAKRGRDVALRCDSISGHVTLYWYRQTLGQGSEVLTYSQSDAQRDKSGRPSGRFSAERPERSVSTLKIQRTEQGDSAVYLCVSSKFSGGAFFGQGTRLTVV.

The chain is built from TRBV20-1 and TRBJ2-7; D possibly corresponds to TRBD1 (5 bases). Germline CDR1 is DFQATT and CDR2 is SNEGSKA (reference sequence). Trimming cost V 7 bases and J 0 bases, with 13 bases left between them. The CDR3 is 13 residues long. For the CDR3, the DNA is TGCAGTGGGTTTAGCAGGGACTCCTACGAGCAGTACGTC. Residues: CSGFSRDSYEQYV.

The table lists this clonotype with many counts. This chain links TRBV14 with TRBJ1-2; D is possibly TRBD1 (6 bases). Germline V CDR1 and CDR2: SGHDN, FVKESK. The CDR3 covers 15 residues. Deletions cut 0 bases from V and 3 bases from J, with 11 bases between. The CDR3 loop reads CASSQDRQGYYGYTF. For the CDR3, the DNA is TGTGCCAGCAGCCAAGATCGTCAGGGGTACTATGGCTACACCTTC. Full variable domain (remainder filled in from reference TRBV14 and TRBJ1-2): EAGVTQFPSHSVIEKGQTVTLRCDPISGHDNLYWYRRVMGKEIKFLLHFVKESKQDESGMPNNRFLAERTGGTYSTLKVQPAELEDSGVYFCASSQDRQGYYGYTFGSGTRLTVV.

The CDR3 sequence is CASSREGGSTDTQYF. CDR3 DNA: TGTGCCAGCAGCAGAGAAGGGGGGTCCACAGATACGCAGTATTTT. The genes are TRBV11-2 and TRBJ2-3; D could derive from TRBD1 or TRBD2 (6 bases each). This CDR3 is 15 amino acids long. Looked up from germline, CDR1 is SGHAT and CDR2 is FQNNGV. The germline V and J ends were trimmed by 5 bases and 2 bases, with 14 bases remaining between them.

This clonotype was picked up a small number of times. The chain joins TRBV20-1 to TRBJ1-2; no clear D gene. This CDR3 contains 10 residues. V lost 1 base and J 6 bases, leaving 3 bases between the germline ends. Germline lookup yields CDR1 DFQATT and CDR2 SNEGSKA (reference sequence). The CDR3 DNA is TGCAGTGCTAGAGCGCATGGCTACACCTTC. This codes for CSARAHGYTF.

V usage is TRBV28 and J usage is TRBJ1-5, with D uncertain. Trimming removed 5 bases from V and 1 base from J, with 12 bases in between. CDR1 is MDHEN, CDR2 SYDVKM, per germline. The CDR3 extends over 15 amino acids. The DNA of the CDR3 is TGTGCCAGCAGTCTCTGGGCAGTAAGCAATCAGCCCCAGCATTTT. Residues: CASSLWAVSNQPQHF.

The chain recombines TRBV7-9 with TRBJ2-2; TRBD1 is a possible D gene (6 bases). Looked up from germline, CDR1 is SEHNR and CDR2 is FQNEAQ (reference sequence). With 6 bases removed from V and 4 bases from J, the gap between germline ends came to 18 bases. CDR3 length equals 16 residues. The CDR3, as DNA: TGTGCCAGCAGTTTCGGGCCCGGACAGTCCACCGGGGAGCTGTTTTTT. It yields the protein CASSFGPGQSTGELFF. The whole variable domain, remainder taken from reference TRBV7-9 and TRBJ2-2, is DTGVSQNPRHKITKRGQNVTFRCDPISEHNRLYWYRQTLGQGPEFLTYFQNEAQLEKSRLLSDRFSAERPKGSFSTLEIQRTEQGDSAMYLCASSFGPGQSTGELFFGEGSRLTVL.

The chain combines TRBV9 with TRBJ2-2, with D possibly being TRBD2 (6 bases). From germline, CDR1 is SGDLS and CDR2 YYNGEE. V shed 0 bases and J shed 3 bases, with 12 bases lying between them. This CDR3 spans 16 amino acids. In DNA, the CDR3 is TGTGCCAGCAGCGTAGCTGCCAGGGACTACACCGGGGAGCTGTTTTTT. Amino acids: CASSVAARDYTGELFF.

The CDR3 reads CASSLGLVGGRPSTEAFF. The CDR3 DNA sequence: TGTGCCAGCAGCTTGGGGCTGGTCGGGGGGCGACCGTCCACTGAAGCTTTCTTT. The chain is built from TRBV5-5 and TRBJ1-1; weak D call: TRBD1 (6 bases). This CDR3 is built from 18 residues. Germline V gene data show CDR1 as SGHKS and CDR2 as YYEKEE (reference sequence). Trimming shortened V by 0 bases and J by 4 bases, and 22 bases separated the two germline ends. Drawing the rest from reference TRBV5-5 and TRBJ1-1, the complete variable domain is DAGVTQSPTHLIKTRGQQVTLRCSPISGHKSVSWYQQVLGQGPQFIFQYYEKEERGRGNFPDRFSARQFPNYSSELNVNALLLGDSALYLCASSLGLVGGRPSTEAFFGQGTRLTVV.

For the CDR3, the DNA is TGCAGCGTTGAGACTAGCGGGGACACGAACACCGGGGAGCTGTTTTTT. Translating it yields CSVETSGDTNTGELFF. The genes are TRBV29-1 and TRBJ2-2; 11 bases align to TRBD2. The CDR3 totals 16 residues. CDR1 SQVTM and CDR2 ANQGSEA come from the germline V gene. J lost 0 bases, V lost 3 bases, and 3 bases had no gene match.

The V gene is TRBV4-2, the J gene TRBJ2-5; TRBD2 matches 16 bases. Germline V gene data show CDR1 as LGHNA and CDR2 as YNFKEQ. V shed 0 bases and J 4 bases; nucleotides not matched to a gene: 2. This CDR3 contains 17 residues. CDR3: CASSQDGTSGGAETQYF. DNA for the CDR3: TGTGCCAGCAGCCAAGACGGGACTAGCGGGGGGGCAGAGACCCAGTACTTC.

In its sample, this clonotype was seen many times. The chain joins TRBV6-1 to TRBJ1-1; D might be TRBD1 (5 bases). V shed 2 bases and J shed 5 bases, with 6 bases lying between them. Germline V lookup: CDR1 MNHNS, CDR2 SASEGT. This CDR3 is 12 amino acids long. CDR3 in DNA: TGTGCCAGCAGTGAATGGGGGACTGAAGCTTTCTTT. It translates to CASSEWGTEAFF.